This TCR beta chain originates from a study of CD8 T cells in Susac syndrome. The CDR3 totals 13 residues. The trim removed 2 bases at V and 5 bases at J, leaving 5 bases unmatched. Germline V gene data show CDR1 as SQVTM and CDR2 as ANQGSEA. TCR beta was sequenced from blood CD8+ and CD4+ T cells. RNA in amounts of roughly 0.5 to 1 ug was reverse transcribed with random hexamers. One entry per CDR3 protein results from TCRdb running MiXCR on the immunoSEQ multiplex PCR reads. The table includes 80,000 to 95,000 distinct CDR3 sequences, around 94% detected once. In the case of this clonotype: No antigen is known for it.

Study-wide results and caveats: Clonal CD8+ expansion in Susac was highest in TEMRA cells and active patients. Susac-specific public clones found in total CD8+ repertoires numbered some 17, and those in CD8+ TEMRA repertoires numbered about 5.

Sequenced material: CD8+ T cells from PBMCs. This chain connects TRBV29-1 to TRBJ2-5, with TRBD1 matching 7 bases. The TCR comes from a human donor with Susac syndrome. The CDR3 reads CSVEQGVRETQYF. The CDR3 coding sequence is TGCAGCGTTGAACAGGGGGTACGGGAGACCCAGTACTTC.